A single sample is the source of the 23 T cell receptor beta chains below, sequenced in a study of cytomegalovirus exposure and HLA in healthy donors. Primers: 60 Vbeta forward and 13 Jbeta reverse. Generated by immunoSEQ multiplex PCR, the TCRdb table keeps only in-frame clones and is missing some. The data hold some 140,000 clones, with about 76% observed a single time. The specimen was PBMCs. All receptors come from a female donor in good health and CMV-seronegative.

The rearrangement links TRBV2 to TRBJ2-7; 7 nucleotides match TRBD1. V gave up 6 bases and J gave up 2 bases; unmatched junction bases: 7. The CDR3 has 14 residues. From germline, CDR1 is SNHLY and CDR2 FYNNEI. CDR3 amino acids: CASRTSQGPYEQYF. As DNA, the CDR3 is TGTGCCAGCAGAACCTCACAGGGGCCCTACGAGCAGTACTTC.

This chain links TRBV14 with TRBJ2-4, with 8 positions matching TRBD2. This CDR3 has 15 residues. Trimming removed 4 bases from V and 7 bases from J; junction bases left unmatched: 9. The V gene's germline CDR1 is SGHDN and CDR2 FVKESK. The CDR3 nucleotides are TGTGCCAGCAGCCGGTTCGGGGGGGTTCTCAACATTCAGTACTTC. Translated: CASSRFGGVLNIQYF.

The chain has TRBV19 and TRBJ2-2; the D gene is possibly TRBD1 (6 bases). The V gene lost 3 bases and the J gene lost 7 bases, with 12 bases spanning the gap. Germline V gene lookup returns CDR1 LNHDA and CDR2 SQIVND (reference sequence). This CDR3 region has 14 residues. CDR3 nucleotides: TGTGCCAGTAGTATTTCGAACAGGGTCGGGGAGCTGTTTTTT. Translated: CASSISNRVGELFF.

The chain combines TRBV7-2 with TRBJ1-3; D is perhaps TRBD1 (5 bases). The CDR3 consists of 14 residues. Deletions cut 2 bases from V and 4 bases from J, with 9 bases between. Germline assignment: CDR1 SGHTA and CDR2 FQGNSA. In nucleotides, the CDR3 is TGTGCCAGCAGCTTACAGGGTCCAGGAAACACCATATATTTT. Amino acid sequence: CASSLQGPGNTIYF. Filled out from reference TRBV7-2 and TRBJ1-3, the complete variable domain reads GAGVSQSPSNKVTEKGKDVELRCDPISGHTALYWYRQSLGQGLEFLIYFQGNSAPDKSGLPSDRFSAERTGGSVSTLTIQRTQQEDSAVYLCASSLQGPGNTIYFGEGSWLTVV.

V and J are TRBV4-1 and TRBJ2-1, with 7 bases matching TRBD2. Germline CDR1 is MGHRA and CDR2 is YSYEKL. CDR3 length: 17 amino acids. V lost 0 bases, J lost 6 bases, and 11 bases stayed unmatched. DNA for the CDR3: TGCGCCAGCAGCCAAGATTGGCGGGGGACCCTTGTCAATGAGCAGTTCTTC. It codes for CASSQDWRGTLVNEQFF.

This clone was counted between two and nine times. At one of its ends the junction is not consistent with the germline gene, which may arise from a read error. This rearrangement joins TRBV2 to TRBJ1-2; 7 positions agree with TRBD1. The CDR3 extends over 13 amino acids. Germline CDR1 reads SNHLY; CDR2 reads FYNNEI. For the CDR3, the DNA is TGTGCCAGCAGCGAAGAACCAGGGACAGATCTGTCTTTC. Amino acids: CASSEEPGTDLSF.

CDR3 region: CASSGLAGEFGSTDTQYF. The CDR3 coding sequence is TGCGCCAGCAGTGGACTAGCGGGAGAATTCGGTAGCACAGATACGCAGTATTTT. The chain combines TRBV10-1 with TRBJ2-3, with 12 bases lining up with TRBD2. Germline V gene sequence: CDR1 WNHNN, CDR2 SYGVQD (reference sequence). The CDR3 sequence is 18 residues long. Trimming cost V 4 bases and J 0 bases; bases outside gene matches: 8.

In DNA form, the CDR3 reads TGTGCCAGCAGCCGAACAGGATGCGAGCAGTACTTC. Its protein product is CASSRTGCEQYF. This chain uses TRBV2 with TRBJ2-7, with a weak D call TRBD1 (5 bases). Germline V gene lookup returns CDR1 SNHLY and CDR2 FYNNEI. This CDR3 is built from 12 residues. Trimming stripped 6 bases from V and 6 bases from J, with 12 bases between.

This clone has only a few counts. The chain recombines TRBV5-1 with TRBJ2-7, with 9 nucleotides matching TRBD2. In germline, CDR1 is SGHRS, CDR2 YFSETQ. The CDR3 runs to 15 residues. The V and J ends lost 4 bases and 5 bases, in that order; junction bases with no gene match: 10. The chain's CDR3 is CASSPGGTSRDEQYF. CDR3 in DNA: TGCGCCAGCAGCCCGGGAGGGACTAGCCGCGACGAGCAGTACTTC.

This clone was found once. The chain recombines TRBV7-8 with TRBJ1-5; TRBD1 aligns across 7 bases. CDR1 and CDR2 (germline): SGHVS, FQNEAQ. The CDR3 runs to 15 residues. J was trimmed by 2 bases and V by 5 bases; bases with no gene match: 6. The CDR3 spells CASSNYRGGNQPQHF. CDR3 nucleotides: TGTGCCAGCAGCAACTACAGGGGTGGCAATCAGCCCCAGCATTTT.

The chain couples TRBV2 to TRBJ1-3; unclear D gene. Germline V lookup: CDR1 SNHLY, CDR2 FYNNEI. V dropped 2 bases and J dropped 0 bases, with 5 bases sitting between them. The CDR3 consists of 14 residues. In nucleotides, the CDR3 is TGTGCCAGCAGTGAAATGGCCTCTGGAAACACCATATATTTT. Amino acids: CASSEMASGNTIYF.

The DNA for the CDR3 is TGTGCCAGCAGTGAAGCGCAGGCTAACTATAATTCACCCCTCCACTTT. Protein sequence: CASSEAQANYNSPLHF. V and J are TRBV2 and TRBJ1-6; D remains unclear. This CDR3 is 16 amino acids long. Per the germline V gene, CDR1 is SNHLY and CDR2 is FYNNEI. The V end lost 0 bases, the J end lost 3 bases, and 9 bases lay between the germline ends.

This clone has more than one count but fewer than ten. The rearrangement joins TRBV6-5 to TRBJ1-3; unclear D gene. Trimming removed 5 bases from V and 8 bases from J, with 7 bases in between. Germline CDR1 MNHEY, CDR2 SVGAGI. This CDR3 has 11 amino acids. The CDR3 protein is CASSREDTIYF. The CDR3 coding sequence is TGTGCCAGCAGTCGTGAGGACACCATATATTTT.

This clone was recorded a few times. The V call is TRBV5-1, the J call TRBJ1-5; D perhaps matches TRBD1 (6 bases). This CDR3 is built from 15 residues. Germline V CDR1 and CDR2: SGHRS, YFSETQ. V lost 0 bases to trimming and J lost 0 bases, with 7 bases between them. CDR3 coding DNA: TGCGCCAGCAGCTTGGGACAGGATAGCAATCAGCCCCAGCATTTT. Translation gives CASSLGQDSNQPQHF.

The rearrangement joins TRBV2 to TRBJ2-5, with 14 nucleotides matching TRBD2. The ends lost 4 bases at V and 5 bases at J; junction bases unmatched: 9. Germline assignment: CDR1 SNHLY and CDR2 FYNNEI. The CDR3 extends over 17 amino acids. The CDR3 sequence: CASSATSGRAIIETQYF. The CDR3 DNA sequence: TGTGCCAGCAGTGCGACTAGCGGGAGGGCAATAATTGAGACCCAGTACTTC.

This chain uses TRBV19 with TRBJ2-7, with 11 bases lining up with TRBD2. The trim removed 7 bases at V and 4 bases at J, leaving 3 bases unmatched. This CDR3 has 13 residues. CDR1 is LNHDA and CDR2 is SQIVND in the germline V gene (reference sequence). The CDR3, as DNA: TGTGCCAGTATGGGGACTAGCGGATACGAGCAGTACTTC. It encodes CASMGTSGYEQYF.

The rearrangement links TRBV11-2 to TRBJ1-4, with 11 nucleotides matching TRBD1. The ends lost 5 bases at V and 7 bases at J; junction bases unmatched: 3. CDR3 length equals 14 residues. Germline values: CDR1 SGHAT, CDR2 FQNNGV. The DNA for the CDR3 is TGTGCCAGCAGCCCGGGACAGGGGGGTGAAAAACTGTTTTTT. Protein: CASSPGQGGEKLFF.

This clone was counted a few times. The chain uses TRBV6-1 and TRBJ2-2, with D perhaps TRBD2 (6 bases). The V and J ends lost 3 bases and 2 bases respectively, with 10 bases between them. The CDR3 length is 15 residues. Germline CDR1 and CDR2: MNHNS and SASEGT. The CDR3 DNA reads as TGTGCCAGCAGTGATACGGGACTTAACACCGGGGAGCTGTTTTTT. It yields the protein CASSDTGLNTGELFF.

The rearrangement joins TRBV30 to TRBJ2-5; D possibly corresponds to TRBD2 (6 bases). The V gene's germline CDR1 is GTSNPN and CDR2 SVGIG (reference sequence). V was trimmed by 4 bases and J by 5 bases, leaving 14 bases between them. The CDR3 runs 13 residues. Here the CDR3 reads CAWKLEGGETQYF. The CDR3 region has the DNA TGTGCCTGGAAACTAGAAGGAGGGGAGACCCAGTACTTC. The full variable domain, completed using reference TRBV30 and TRBJ2-5, is SQTIHQWPATLVQPVGSPLSLECTVEGTSNPNLYWYRQAAGRGLQLLFYSVGIGQISSEVPQNLSASRPQDRQFILSSKKLLLSDSGFYLCAWKLEGGETQYFGPGTRLLVL.

The J gene is TRBJ1-6, the V gene TRBV5-4; 7 bases fit TRBD1. The germline gives CDR1 SGHNT, CDR2 YYREEE (reference sequence). The CDR3 runs 14 residues. The trim removed 1 base at V and 10 bases at J, leaving 5 bases unmatched. The CDR3 coding sequence is TGTGCCAGCAGCTTGAGGGACAGAATCTCACCCCTCCACTTT. It translates to CASSLRDRISPLHF.

The V call is TRBV29-1, the J call TRBJ2-5; D remains ambiguous. The DNA end favors TRBJ2-7, so the J call may be wrong. Germline CDR1 is SQVTM and CDR2 is ANQGSEA. The CDR3 is 11 residues long. This chain's CDR3 is CSVRLGPEQYF. Written as DNA, the CDR3 is TGCAGCGTACGACTCGGCCCCGAGCAGTACTTC.

The chain carries TRBV13 and TRBJ2-5, with D possibly matching TRBD2 (6 bases). The CDR3 totals 16 residues. The germline V gene has CDR1 PRHDT and CDR2 FYEKMQ (reference sequence). V gave up 5 bases and J gave up 5 bases, with 21 bases separating them. The CDR3 here is CASSQSIGLRGETQYF. DNA of the CDR3: TGTGCCAGCAGCCAATCAATCGGCCTCCGGGGGGAGACCCAGTACTTC.

In DNA form, the CDR3 reads TGTGCCAGCAGCTTTCCGGGACAGATAGATACGCAGTATTTT. Its protein is CASSFPGQIDTQYF. This sequence joins TRBV5-4 and TRBJ2-3; 7 nucleotides align to TRBD1. This CDR3 is 14 amino acids long. Germline lookup yields CDR1 SGHNT and CDR2 YYREEE (reference sequence). Trimming took 2 bases from V and 5 from J; bases not matched to a gene: 5.